The present T cell receptor (beta chain) was sequenced within a study of shared clonotypes between healthy human individuals. Study overall: Aged 18 to 49, the donors were a couple of women and a few men. Each donor contributed plates that comprised three CD4 naive, three CD4 memory, two CD8 naive and one CD8 memory.

In the case of this clone: The antigen is unknown.

V was cut by 4 bases and J by 7 bases, with 14 bases left in between. The CDR3 is made up of 13 amino acids. The germline gives CDR1 SGHNT, CDR2 YYREEE (reference sequence). Study conclusions and caveats: Investigators collected only blood, and repertoires in tissues likely differ. With several donors compared, approximately 5% of naive CD4 clonotypes were shared.

Some clones are missing from TCRdb's copy, which holds only in-frame ones; the method was immunoSEQ multiplex PCR. This table has 2 million to 3 million clones, 85% to 95% appearing once. The source of this sequence is a man in his late teens or twenties in good health. The chain couples TRBV5-4 to TRBJ1-1; maybe TRBD1 (6 bases). Input material: naive CD4+ T cells sorted from blood. Documented subset: CD45RA+ positively selected. The CDR3 spells CASSLSGQSEAFF. CDR3 DNA: TGTGCCAGCAGCCTGTCAGGACAGAGTGAAGCTTTCTTT.